A selection of T cell receptor beta chains follows, all from one sample in a study of vaccination effects on CD4 cells after COVID-19. Only in-frame clones appear in the TCRdb table, and some are missing; sequencing was by immunoSEQ multiplex PCR. The repertoire includes about 79,000 clones, around 76% of them detected once, and about 1.7% sits in the top ten. These receptors' targets are unknown. Source: CD4+ T cells from PBMCs cultured with HCoV-229E spike peptides, taken before COVID-19 vaccination. The origin of the receptors is a human donor who received a COVID-19 vaccine. The CDR3 runs from the conserved cysteine through the conserved F or W. A D gene is named only where the DNA matches it firmly. Clone size is shown for a subset of rows, as once, few, many or a class of expanded clone.

cdr3_aa	cdr3_nt	d_call	cdr3_length	v_call	j_call	clone_size
CASRRGTGELFF	TGTGCCAGCAGAAGGGGAACCGGGGAGCTGTTTTTT	NA	12	TRBV6-4	TRBJ2-2	NA
CAWRGPGQGYGTQYF	TGTGCCTGGAGGGGTCCGGGACAGGGGTACGGTACGCAGTATTTT	TRBD1	15	TRBV30	TRBJ2-3	NA
CASRKQGYNEQFF	TGTGCCAGCAGGAAACAGGGCTACAATGAGCAGTTCTTC	NA	13	TRBV12-3/TRBV12-4	TRBJ2-1	NA
CASSRGRLDTGELFF	TGTGCCAGCAGTCGGGGGCGCTTGGACACCGGGGAGCTGTTTTTT	NA	15	TRBV5-8	TRBJ2-2	NA
CASSQSTDTQYF	TGTGCCAGCAGCCAAAGCACAGATACGCAGTATTTT	NA	12	TRBV12-3/TRBV12-4	TRBJ2-3	NA
CATSLATPTQYF	TGTGCCACCAGCCTCGCGACACCGACCCAGTACTTC	NA	12	TRBV15	TRBJ2-5	NA
CASSLGDQPQHF	TGTGCCAGCAGCTTAGGCGATCAGCCCCAGCATTTT	NA	12	TRBV7-9	TRBJ1-5	NA
CASSPGQATNEKLFF	TGTGCCAGCTCACCAGGACAGGCAACTAATGAAAAACTGTTTTTT	TRBD1	15	TRBV18	TRBJ1-4	NA
CASSQTSGQGLADTQYF	TGCGCCAGCAGCCAAACTTCTGGACAGGGGCTCGCAGATACGCAGTATTTT	TRBD1	17	TRBV4-3	TRBJ2-3	NA
CARDGRGGGKLFF	TGTGCCCGCGATGGAAGGGGCGGAGGAAAACTGTTTTTT	NA	13	TRBV30	TRBJ1-4	NA
CASRGGHLSQPQHF	TGTGCCAGCAGGGGGGGACACTTATCGCAGCCCCAGCATTTT	NA	14	TRBV6-5	TRBJ1-5	NA
CASSSGRGRKDYSSYGYTF	TGTGCCAGCAGCTCTGGGAGGGGGCGTAAGGATTATTCTAGCTATGGCTACACCTTC	TRBD1	19	TRBV11-2	TRBJ1-2	NA
CASLDSLSYGYTF	TGTGCCAGCTTGGACTCTCTGAGCTATGGCTACACCTTC	NA	13	TRBV18	TRBJ1-2	NA
CASSDGTGGFNTQYF	TGTGCCAGCAGTGACGGGACAGGGGGCTTTAATACCCAGTACTTC	TRBD1	15	TRBV9	TRBJ2-5	once